Below are 21 T cell receptor beta chains sequenced from a single sample in a study of cytomegalovirus exposure and HLA in healthy donors. Use of 60 Vbeta and 13 Jbeta primers characterized the PCR. The table came from immunoSEQ multiplex PCR; TCRdb's copy has only in-frame clones and leaves some out. The sample table sets out about 130,000 clones. Sequences were obtained from PBMCs. Source of these receptors: a woman in her forties in good health and CMV-seropositive.

V gene TRBV30 combines with J gene TRBJ1-5, with D possibly being TRBD1 (5 bases). V dropped 0 bases and J dropped 4 bases, with 13 bases sitting between them. The CDR3 has 15 amino acids. Germline CDR1 reads GTSNPN; CDR2 reads SVGIG (reference sequence). The CDR3 here is CAWSVKAGFNQPQHF. CDR3 nucleotides: TGTGCCTGGAGTGTAAAGGCAGGGTTTAATCAGCCCCAGCATTTT.

The chain recombines TRBV30 with TRBJ1-1; D possibly corresponds to TRBD1 (5 bases). The CDR3 totals 12 residues. Looked up from germline, CDR1 is GTSNPN and CDR2 is SVGIG (reference sequence). Trimming cost V 5 bases and J 4 bases, with 11 bases left between them. CDR3 protein: CAWVGLRTEAFF. The CDR3 nucleotides read TGTGCCTGGGTGGGACTGCGCACTGAAGCTTTCTTT.

The chain recombines TRBV7-9 with TRBJ1-5; D gene ambiguous. CDR1 and CDR2 from the germline V gene are SEHNR and FQNEAQ (reference sequence). The CDR3 contains 12 residues. Trimming took off 5 bases at V and 3 bases at J, with 5 bases between the two ends. The CDR3 nucleotides are TGTGCCAGCAGCCCAAACAATCAGCCCCAGCATTTT. It specifies CASSPNNQPQHF. Full variable domain (rest looked up from reference TRBV7-9 and TRBJ1-5): DTGVSQNPRHKITKRGQNVTFRCDPISEHNRLYWYRQTLGQGPEFLTYFQNEAQLEKSRLLSDRFSAERPKGSFSTLEIQRTEQGDSAMYLCASSPNNQPQHFGDGTRLSIL.

The V call is TRBV30, the J call TRBJ1-4; possibly TRBD1 for D (5 bases). From germline, CDR1 is GTSNPN and CDR2 SVGIG (reference sequence). The length of the CDR3 is 15 residues. Deletions cut 2 bases from V and 11 bases from J, with 21 bases between. This CDR3 is CAWSPSGRATEKLFF. As DNA, the CDR3 is TGTGCCTGGAGTCCCTCCGGCAGGGCTACAGAGAAACTGTTTTTT.

The J gene is TRBJ2-6, the V gene TRBV7-8; D unresolved. Trimming cost V 1 base and J 2 bases, with 12 bases left between them. This CDR3 comprises 17 residues. The V gene's germline CDR1 is SGHVS and CDR2 FQNEAQ. The DNA for the CDR3 is TGTGCCAGCAGCTTAGGGCTTTCCGTTACTGGGGCCAACGTCCTGACTTTC. This translates into CASSLGLSVTGANVLTF.

Comments on this clone: The sample carries other DNA sequences with the same CDR3. V is TRBV5-1 and J is TRBJ1-2, with 8 bases fitting TRBD1. The germline gives CDR1 SGHRS, CDR2 YFSETQ. The CDR3 runs 13 residues. The trim removed 4 bases at V and 3 bases at J, leaving 2 bases unmatched. The CDR3 DNA reads TGCGCCAGCAGCCTGGACAGGGACTATGGCTACACCTTC. Translating gives CASSLDRDYGYTF. The variable domain in full, with the rest retrieved from reference TRBV5-1 and TRBJ1-2, is KAGVTQTPRYLIKTRGQQVTLSCSPISGHRSVSWYQQTPGQGLQFLFEYFSETQRNKGNFPGRFSGRQFSNSRSEMNVSTLELGDSALYLCASSLDRDYGYTFGSGTRLTVV.

The gene calls are TRBV7-8 and TRBJ2-1; TRBD1 is a possible D gene (5 bases). The germline V and J ends were trimmed by 5 bases and 8 bases, with 22 bases remaining between them. This CDR3 region has 16 residues. Germline CDR1 SGHVS, CDR2 FQNEAQ. DNA of the CDR3: TGTGCCAGCAGCCCGGACATATTGCCTCGCCGGGATGAGCAGTTCTTC. Protein: CASSPDILPRRDEQFF.

This rearrangement joins TRBV27 to TRBJ2-5; 12 nucleotides align to TRBD2. V shed 8 bases, J shed 2 bases, and the junction held 3 bases outside the gene matches. This CDR3 is 14 amino acids long. Germline values: CDR1 MNHEY, CDR2 SMNVEV (reference sequence). The CDR3, as DNA: TGTGCCAGCCGCGGACTAGCGGGACAAGAGACCCAGTACTTC. Protein product: CASRGLAGQETQYF.

The chain employs TRBV5-1 and TRBJ1-2; 7 bases align to TRBD1. The trim removed 5 bases at V and 3 bases at J, leaving 4 bases unmatched. Germline-derived CDR1 and CDR2 are SGHRS and YFSETQ. The CDR3 is 13 residues long. CDR3 loop: CASSETGHYGYTF. CDR3 bases: TGCGCCAGCAGTGAGACAGGGCACTATGGCTACACCTTC.

CDR3 bases: TGCGCCATCTCCTCTAGCGGGAGGGCCGAGGAGCTGTTTTTT. Residues: CAISSSGRAEELFF. This chain joins TRBV10-2 and TRBJ2-2; 12 positions match TRBD2. The V segment lost 10 bases and the J segment 10 bases; nucleotides outside the gene matches: 10. CDR1 is WSHSY, CDR2 SAAADI, per germline. The CDR3 has 14 amino acids.

J is TRBJ2-1 and V is TRBV5-1; 7 bases align to TRBD1. Germline loops: CDR1 SGHRS, CDR2 YFSETQ. The CDR3 consists of 15 residues. Germline trimming cut 3 bases from V and 3 bases from J; bases unmatched to any gene: 6. The CDR3 nucleotides are TGCGCCAGCAGCTCAAGGGGGCCCCTCTACAATGAGCAGTTCTTC. It is translated as CASSSRGPLYNEQFF. The entire variable domain, with the rest obtained from reference TRBV5-1 and TRBJ2-1, is as follows: KAGVTQTPRYLIKTRGQQVTLSCSPISGHRSVSWYQQTPGQGLQFLFEYFSETQRNKGNFPGRFSGRQFSNSRSEMNVSTLELGDSALYLCASSSRGPLYNEQFFGPGTRLTVL.

The chain carries TRBV28 and TRBJ2-7; D might be TRBD1 (6 bases). The CDR3 spans 14 residues. V was pared by 5 bases and J by 0 bases, with 11 bases between. Germline-derived CDR1 and CDR2 are MDHEN and SYDVKM. The CDR3: CASSRTALSYEQYF. The CDR3 bases are TGTGCCAGCAGTCGGACAGCCCTCTCCTACGAGCAGTACTTC.

The CDR3 nucleotides are TGTGCCAGCAGCTTCAATCTAGAGTACGAGCAGTACTTC. It encodes CASSFNLEYEQYF. V and J are TRBV11-2 and TRBJ2-5; D is unresolved. The J call is doubtful: the DNA matches TRBJ2-7 better. Germline V gives CDR1 SGHAT, CDR2 FQNNGV. The CDR3 runs 13 residues.

The CDR3 DNA is TGTGCCAGCAGCGGATACAGGGACGGGACCCAGTACTTC. Translated, it gives CASSGYRDGTQYF. The V call is TRBV7-6, the J call TRBJ2-5, with a weak D call TRBD1 (6 bases). This CDR3 is built from 13 residues. V dropped 5 bases and J dropped 7 bases, with 14 bases sitting between them. Per the germline V gene, CDR1 is SGHVS and CDR2 is FNYEAQ.

J is TRBJ2-1 and V is TRBV7-2; D gene unclear. The germline CDR1 and CDR2 sequences are SGHTA and FQGNSA. The V and J ends lost 3 bases and 0 bases respectively, with 9 bases between them. The CDR3 runs to 15 residues. The CDR3 is CASSFKESSYNEQFF. The CDR3 region has the DNA TGTGCCAGCAGCTTTAAGGAGAGCTCCTACAATGAGCAGTTCTTC.

Notes on this clone: At one of its ends the junction is not consistent with the germline gene, which may arise from a read error. The CDR3 coding sequence is TGTGCTAGCAGCTTAGGACTAGCGGGGGGCCAGGATACGCAGTATTTT. It encodes CASSLGLAGGQDTQYF. J is TRBJ2-3 and V is TRBV7-7, with 14 bases matching TRBD2. Germline values: CDR1 SSHAT, CDR2 FNYEAQ (reference sequence). The CDR3 spans 16 residues.

The gene calls are TRBV9 and TRBJ2-5; 9 nucleotides align to TRBD2. The CDR3 consists of 15 residues. V lost 3 bases to trimming and J lost 2 bases; unmatched junction nucleotides: 5. Germline loops: CDR1 SGDLS, CDR2 YYNGEE. The CDR3 protein is CASSGQTSGQETQYF. CDR3 in DNA: TGTGCCAGCAGCGGTCAGACTAGCGGTCAAGAGACCCAGTACTTC.

The chain joins TRBV9 to TRBJ2-1; 7 bases are shared with TRBD2. The CDR3 runs to 14 residues. Looked up from germline, CDR1 is SGDLS and CDR2 is YYNGEE. The V and J ends lost 4 bases and 5 bases, in that order; junction bases with no gene match: 6. CDR3 protein: CASSLNGGNNEQFF. The CDR3 DNA is TGTGCCAGCAGCTTAAACGGGGGGAACAATGAGCAGTTCTTC. The complete variable domain, with remaining parts taken from reference TRBV9 and TRBJ2-1, reads DSGVTQTPKHLITATGQRVTLRCSPRSGDLSVYWYQQSLDQGLQFLIQYYNGEERAKGNILERFSAQQFPDLHSELNLSSLELGDSALYFCASSLNGGNNEQFFGPGTRLTVL.

J is TRBJ2-5 and V is TRBV7-3; 13 bases are a match to TRBD2. The CDR3 loop spans 17 amino acids. Trimming took 5 bases from V and 5 from J; bases not matched to a gene: 11. Germline-derived CDR1 and CDR2 are SGHTA and FQGTGA. The CDR3 coding sequence is TGTGCCAGCAGCCCCACTAGGACTAGCGGGAGAAGGGAGACCCAGTACTTC. It is translated as CASSPTRTSGRRETQYF.

The J gene is TRBJ2-5, the V gene TRBV18; D unresolved. The V gene lost 6 bases and the J gene lost 4 bases, with 3 bases spanning the gap. Germline loops: CDR1 KGHSH, CDR2 LQKENI. The CDR3 consists of 10 residues. This CDR3 reads CASSRETQYF. CDR3 DNA: TGTGCCAGCTCCCGAGAGACCCAGTACTTC. The complete variable domain, with remaining parts taken from reference TRBV18 and TRBJ2-5, reads NAGVMQNPRHLVRRRGQEARLRCSPMKGHSHVYWYRQLPEEGLKFMVYLQKENIIDESGMPKERFSAEFPKEGPSILRIQQVVRGDSAAYFCASSRETQYFGPGTRLLVL.

The chain combines TRBV30 with TRBJ1-4, with D unclear. The CDR3 contains 12 residues. Looked up from germline, CDR1 is GTSNPN and CDR2 is SVGIG (reference sequence). Trimming removed 0 bases from V and 5 bases from J, with 4 bases in between. CDR3 coding DNA: TGTGCCTGGAGTGTTTTAAATGAAAAACTGTTTTTT. Translation: CAWSVLNEKLFF.